A selection of T cell receptor beta chains follows, all from one sample in a study of cytotoxic CD8 clonotypes in ibrutinib-treated CLL. Here immunoSEQ multiplex PCR was the method, and the copy in TCRdb shows in-frame clones only, minus some. This table holds around 200,000 clones, about four fifths found once. The sequencing used PBMCs, collected after 12 months of ibrutinib treatment. The receptors were gathered from a human donor with chronic lymphocytic leukemia. The CDR3 runs from the conserved cysteine through the conserved F or W. A D gene is named only where the DNA matches it firmly. For some rows the clone size is stated as once, few or many, or as a class when expanded; others skip it.

d_call	clone_size	v_call	j_call	cdr3_length	cdr3_aa	cdr3_nt
-	-	TRBV29-1	TRBJ1-1	15	CSVDHPQGMNTEAFF	TGCAGCGTTGATCACCCACAAGGAATGAACACTGAAGCTTTCTTT
-	once	TRBV6-1	TRBJ1-2	15	CASSDWTAANFGYTF	TGTGCCAGCAGTGACTGGACAGCTGCCAACTTTGGCTACACCTTC
-	-	TRBV25-1	TRBJ2-3	13	CATEWGTTDTQYF	TGTGCCACCGAATGGGGGACGACGGATACGCAGTATTTT
-	-	TRBV11-2	TRBJ2-7	12	CASSLDVYEQYF	TGTGCCAGCAGCTTAGATGTTTACGAGCAGTACTTC
TRBD1	-	TRBV9	TRBJ1-2	14	CASSRGTGKYGYTF	TGTGCCAGCAGCCGGGGGACAGGGAAGTATGGCTACACCTTC
-	-	TRBV6-5	TRBJ1-4	12	CASSPDSEKLFF	TGTGCCAGCAGCCCGGACAGCGAAAAACTGTTTTTT
-	-	TRBV5-6	TRBJ2-7	14	CASSLDRASYEQYF	TGTGCCAGCAGCTTGGACCGGGCCTCCTACGAGCAGTACTTC
-	-	TRBV30	TRBJ2-3	13	CAWSRTVQGTQYF	TGTGCCTGGAGTCGAACCGTCCAAGGTACGCAGTATTTT
TRBD1	-	TRBV5-1	TRBJ2-7	14	CASSPGQGGYEQYF	TGCGCCAGCAGCCCCGGACAGGGCGGTTACGAGCAGTACTTC
TRBD2	-	TRBV6-4	TRBJ2-1	15	CASSDSSGGVYKQFF	TGTGCCAGCAGTGACTCTAGCGGGGGGGTGTACAAGCAGTTCTTC
-	-	TRBV4-2	TRBJ2-1	15	CASSQGTDSYNEQFF	TGTGCCAGCAGCCAAGGGACAGATTCCTACAATGAGCAGTTCTTC
-	-	TRBV30	TRBJ1-1	11	CAWSGYTEAFF	TGTGCCTGGTCCGGGTACACTGAAGCTTTCTTT
-	-	TRBV27	TRBJ2-1	13	CASSLLGGTEQFF	TGTGCCAGCAGTTTATTGGGGGGAACTGAGCAGTTCTTC
-	-	TRBV9	TRBJ2-7	16	CASSVGVFEGTYEQYF	TGTGCCAGCAGCGTCGGAGTTTTTGAGGGAACCTACGAGCAGTACTTC
-	few	TRBV2	TRBJ2-7	16	CASTPRGKEIAGEQYF	TGTGCCAGCACCCCCCGGGGAAAAGAGATAGCAGGCGAGCAGTACTTC
-	once	TRBV6-5	TRBJ1-1	14	CASRDEGGNTEAFF	TGTGCCAGCAGAGACGAAGGGGGGAACACTGAAGCTTTCTTT
TRBD1	-	TRBV28	TRBJ1-2	15	CASTQARGRPGGYTF	TGTGCCAGCACCCAGGCAAGGGGGCGCCCCGGGGGCTACACCTTC
-	-	TRBV11-1	TRBJ2-7	13	CASSPQGPYEQYF	TGTGCCAGCTCCCCGCAGGGACCCTACGAGCAGTACTTC
-	-	TRBV4-1	TRBJ2-1	12	CASSQQGNEQFF	TGCGCCAGCAGCCAACAAGGGAATGAGCAGTTCTTC
-	-	TRBV25-1	TRBJ1-1	13	CASSEYRDTEAFF	TGTGCCAGCAGTGAATACCGCGACACTGAAGCTTTCTTT
TRBD2	-	TRBV11-2	TRBJ2-1	15	CASSSIAGGLDEQFF	TGTGCCAGCAGCTCAATAGCGGGGGGGCTTGATGAGCAGTTCTTC
-	-	TRBV11-3	TRBJ2-5	13	CASSSVGTETQYF	TGTGCCAGCAGCTCGGTCGGGACAGAGACCCAGTACTTC
-	-	TRBV13	TRBJ2-1	14	CASSDRRQRNEQFF	TGTGCCAGCAGCGATCGGAGGCAGAGAAATGAGCAGTTCTTC
TRBD2	-	TRBV5-1	TRBJ2-7	15	CASSLGLAGSHEQYF	TGCGCCAGCAGCTTGGGACTAGCGGGGTCCCACGAGCAGTACTTC
TRBD1	-	TRBV19	TRBJ2-2	18	CASSITWRQGTNTGELFF	TGTGCCAGTAGTATAACATGGAGACAGGGGACGAACACCGGGGAGCTGTTTTTT
TRBD1	-	TRBV7-8	TRBJ1-1	15	CASSLGLLGQGEAFF	TGTGCCAGCAGCTTAGGCCTCCTGGGACAGGGTGAAGCTTTCTTT
-	-	TRBV6-5	TRBJ2-5	12	CASRTGLETQYF	TGTGCCAGCAGAACAGGGCTGGAGACCCAGTACTTC
TRBD2	few	TRBV14	TRBJ2-1	13	CASSPGVAGKQFF	TGTGCCAGCAGCCCCGGGGTAGCGGGAAAGCAGTTCTTC
-	-	TRBV7-9	TRBJ2-5	13	CASSLGNQETQYF	TGTGCCAGCAGCTTGGGGAACCAAGAGACCCAGTACTTC
TRBD1	-	TRBV6-6	TRBJ1-1	16	CASRRPGTGAGTEAFF	TGTGCCAGCAGACGTCCCGGGACAGGGGCGGGGACTGAAGCTTTCTTT
TRBD1	-	TRBV19	TRBJ2-5	15	CASSPGGASQETQYF	TGTGCCAGTAGTCCAGGGGGCGCTTCCCAAGAGACCCAGTACTTC
-	-	TRBV28	TRBJ2-7	14	CASRLRTANYEQYF	TGTGCCAGCCGATTGCGGACTGCAAACTACGAGCAGTACTTC
-	-	TRBV5-8	TRBJ1-2	13	CASSAGRRGGYTF	TGTGCCAGCAGCGCGGGACGGAGAGGTGGCTACACCTTC
TRBD1	-	TRBV7-8	TRBJ2-7	16	CASLKSRDRETYEQYF	TGTGCCAGCCTCAAATCCCGGGACAGGGAAACCTACGAGCAGTACTTC
-	-	TRBV13	TRBJ2-2	15	CASTMKPGNTGELFF	TGTGCCAGCACGATGAAGCCCGGAAACACCGGGGAGCTGTTTTTT
TRBD1	-	TRBV6-6	TRBJ1-2	14	CASRPTGRGYGYTF	TGTGCCAGCAGACCGACAGGGAGAGGCTATGGCTACACCTTC
-	-	TRBV5-8	TRBJ1-5	13	CASSWDGNQPQHF	TGTGCCAGCAGCTGGGACGGGAATCAGCCCCAGCATTTT
-	-	TRBV5-1	TRBJ2-7	15	CASSQGPGFTYEQYF	TGCGCCAGCAGCCAGGGCCCGGGCTTCACCTACGAGCAGTACTTC
-	-	TRBV19	TRBJ2-2	12	CASSMQSGELFF	TGTGCCAGTAGTATGCAGTCCGGGGAGCTGTTTTTT
TRBD2	-	TRBV5-1	TRBJ2-3	15	CASSWAASGSDTQYF	TGCGCCAGCAGCTGGGCGGCTAGCGGGAGCGATACGCAGTATTTT
TRBD1	few	TRBV7-9	TRBJ2-7	15	CASSLEGGGPGEQYF	TGTGCCAGCAGCTTAGAAGGGGGCGGCCCCGGCGAGCAGTACTTC
-	-	TRBV7-6	TRBJ2-5	16	CASSPTGRFGGETQYF	TGTGCCAGCAGCCCGACAGGGAGGTTCGGAGGAGAGACCCAGTACTTC
TRBD1	-	TRBV6-4	TRBJ2-1	15	CASSLQGAMDNEQFF	TGTGCCAGCAGTCTACAGGGGGCGATGGACAATGAGCAGTTCTTC
-	-	TRBV9	TRBJ2-2	11	CASSVSGELFF	TGTGCCAGCAGCGTATCCGGGGAGCTGTTTTTT
TRBD1	-	TRBV10-3	TRBJ2-1	14	CAISVDRAYNEQFF	TGTGCCATCAGTGTCGACAGGGCCTACAATGAGCAGTTCTTC